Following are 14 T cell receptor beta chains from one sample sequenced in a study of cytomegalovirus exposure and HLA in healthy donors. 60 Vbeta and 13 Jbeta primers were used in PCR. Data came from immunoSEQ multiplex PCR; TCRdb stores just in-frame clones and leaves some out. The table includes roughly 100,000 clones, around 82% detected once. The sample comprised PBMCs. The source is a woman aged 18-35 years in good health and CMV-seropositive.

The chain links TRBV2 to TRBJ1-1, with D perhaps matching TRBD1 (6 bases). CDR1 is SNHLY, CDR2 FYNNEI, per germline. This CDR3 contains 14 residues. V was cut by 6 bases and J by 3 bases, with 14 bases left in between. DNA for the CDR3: TGTGCCAGCAGCGGGACAATGACTTACACTGAAGCTTTCTTT. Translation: CASSGTMTYTEAFF.

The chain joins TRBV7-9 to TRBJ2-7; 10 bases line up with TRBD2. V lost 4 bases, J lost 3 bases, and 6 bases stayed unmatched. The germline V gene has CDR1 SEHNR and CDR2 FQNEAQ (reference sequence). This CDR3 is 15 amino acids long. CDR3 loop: CASSSRLAGGYEQYF. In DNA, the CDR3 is TGTGCCAGCAGCTCCCGTTTAGCGGGGGGCTACGAGCAGTACTTC.

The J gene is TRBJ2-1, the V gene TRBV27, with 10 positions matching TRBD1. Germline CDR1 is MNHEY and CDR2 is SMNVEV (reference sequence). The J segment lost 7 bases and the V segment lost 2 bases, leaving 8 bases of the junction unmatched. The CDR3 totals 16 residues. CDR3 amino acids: CASSLNGWTGGNEQFF. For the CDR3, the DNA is TGTGCCAGCAGTTTAAATGGTTGGACAGGGGGGAATGAGCAGTTCTTC.

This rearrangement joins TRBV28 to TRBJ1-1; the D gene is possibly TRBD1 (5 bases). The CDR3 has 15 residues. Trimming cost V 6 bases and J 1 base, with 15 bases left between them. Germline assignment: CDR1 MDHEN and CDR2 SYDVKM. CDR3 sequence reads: CASRDSSLGNTEAFF. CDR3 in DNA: TGTGCCAGCAGAGACAGTTCCCTGGGGAACACTGAAGCTTTCTTT.

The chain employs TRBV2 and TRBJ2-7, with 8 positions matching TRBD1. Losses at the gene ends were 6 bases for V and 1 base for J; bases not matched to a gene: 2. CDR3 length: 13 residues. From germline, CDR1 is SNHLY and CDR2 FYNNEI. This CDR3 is CASRGDRSYEQYF. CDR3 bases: TGTGCCAGCAGGGGGGACAGGTCCTACGAGCAGTACTTC. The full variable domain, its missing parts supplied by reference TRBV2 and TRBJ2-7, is EPEVTQTPSHQVTQMGQEVILRCVPISNHLYFYWYRQILGQKVEFLVSFYNNEISEKSEIFDDQFSVERPDGSNFTLKIRSTKLEDSAMYFCASRGDRSYEQYFGPGTRLTVT.

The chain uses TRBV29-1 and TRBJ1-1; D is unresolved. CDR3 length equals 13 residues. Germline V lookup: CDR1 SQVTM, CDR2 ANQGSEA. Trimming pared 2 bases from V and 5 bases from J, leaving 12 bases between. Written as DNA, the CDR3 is TGCAGCGTTGAAAGACAAACGGGGACTGAAGCTTTCTTT. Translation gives CSVERQTGTEAFF.

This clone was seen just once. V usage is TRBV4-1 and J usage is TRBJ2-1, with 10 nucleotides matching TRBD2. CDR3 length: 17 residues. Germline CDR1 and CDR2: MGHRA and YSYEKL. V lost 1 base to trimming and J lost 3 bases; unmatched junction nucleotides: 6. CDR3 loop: CASSQGLAGMIYNEQFF. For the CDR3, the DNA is TGCGCCAGCAGCCAAGGACTAGCGGGCATGATCTACAATGAGCAGTTCTTC.

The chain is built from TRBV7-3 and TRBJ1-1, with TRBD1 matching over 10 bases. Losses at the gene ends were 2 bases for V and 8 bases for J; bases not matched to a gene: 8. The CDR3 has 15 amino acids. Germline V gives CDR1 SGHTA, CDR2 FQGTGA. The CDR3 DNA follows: TGTGCCAGCAGCTTAGCGGGACAGGGGAGGACCGAAGCTTTCTTT. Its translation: CASSLAGQGRTEAFF.

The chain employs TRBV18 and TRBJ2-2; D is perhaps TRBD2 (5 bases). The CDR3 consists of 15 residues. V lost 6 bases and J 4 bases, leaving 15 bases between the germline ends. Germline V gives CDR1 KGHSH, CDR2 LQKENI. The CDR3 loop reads CASSLAILGTGELFF. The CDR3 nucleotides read TGTGCCAGCTCCCTAGCCATCCTAGGCACCGGGGAGCTGTTTTTT.

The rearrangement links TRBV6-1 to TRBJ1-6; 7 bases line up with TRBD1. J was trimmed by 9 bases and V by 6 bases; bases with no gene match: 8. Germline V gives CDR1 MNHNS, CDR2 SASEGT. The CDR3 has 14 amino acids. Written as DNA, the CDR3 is TGTGCCAGCAGGGGGGACAGTTACAGTTCACCCCTCCACTTT. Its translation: CASRGDSYSSPLHF.

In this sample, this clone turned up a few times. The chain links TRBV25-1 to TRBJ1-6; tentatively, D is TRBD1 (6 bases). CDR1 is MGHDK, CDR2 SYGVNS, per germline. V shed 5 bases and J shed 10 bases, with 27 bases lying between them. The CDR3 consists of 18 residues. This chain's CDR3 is CASSSTLTQQGSGSPLHF. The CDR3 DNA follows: TGTGCCAGCAGTTCCACACTCACTCAACAGGGTTCAGGCTCACCCCTCCACTTT.

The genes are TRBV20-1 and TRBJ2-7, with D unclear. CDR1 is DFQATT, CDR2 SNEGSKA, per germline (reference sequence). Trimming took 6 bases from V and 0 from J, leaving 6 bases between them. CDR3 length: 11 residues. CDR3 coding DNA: TGCAGTGCAGCGATCTCCTACGAGCAGTACTTC. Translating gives CSAAISYEQYF.

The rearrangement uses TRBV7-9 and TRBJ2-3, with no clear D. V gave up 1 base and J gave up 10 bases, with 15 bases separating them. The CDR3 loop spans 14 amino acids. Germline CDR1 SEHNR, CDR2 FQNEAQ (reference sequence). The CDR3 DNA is TGTGCCAGCAGCTTAGACCCCAGTGGTGATTCGCAGTATTTT. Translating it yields CASSLDPSGDSQYF. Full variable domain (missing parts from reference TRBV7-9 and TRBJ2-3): DTGVSQNPRHKITKRGQNVTFRCDPISEHNRLYWYRQTLGQGPEFLTYFQNEAQLEKSRLLSDRFSAERPKGSFSTLEIQRTEQGDSAMYLCASSLDPSGDSQYFGPGTRLTVL.

CDR3 region: CASSVGRGRYTQYF. CDR3 nucleotide sequence: TGTGCCAGCAGCGTAGGTCGCGGGCGATATACGCAGTATTTT. V is TRBV9 and J is TRBJ2-3; a possible D gene is TRBD2 (5 bases). Trimming left V 0 bases short and J 7 bases short, with 12 bases between. Germline CDR1 and CDR2: SGDLS and YYNGEE. The CDR3 runs 14 residues.